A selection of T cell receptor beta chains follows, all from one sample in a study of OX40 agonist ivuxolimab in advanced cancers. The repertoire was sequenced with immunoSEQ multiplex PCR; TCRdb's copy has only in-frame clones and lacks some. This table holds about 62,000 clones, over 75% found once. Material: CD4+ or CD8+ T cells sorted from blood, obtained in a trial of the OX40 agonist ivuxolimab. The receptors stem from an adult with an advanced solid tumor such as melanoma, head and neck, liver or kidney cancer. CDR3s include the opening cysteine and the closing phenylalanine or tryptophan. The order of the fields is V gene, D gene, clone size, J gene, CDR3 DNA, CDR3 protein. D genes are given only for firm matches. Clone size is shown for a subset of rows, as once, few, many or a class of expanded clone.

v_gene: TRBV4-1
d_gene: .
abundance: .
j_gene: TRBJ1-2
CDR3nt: TGCGCCAGCAGCCAAGATCGACGGGGGCTAGGCTATGGCTACACCTTC
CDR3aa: CASSQDRRGLGYGYTF

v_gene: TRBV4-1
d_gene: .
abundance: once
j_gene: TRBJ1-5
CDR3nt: TGCGCCAGCAGCCAAGGGGGCAGGGTTTACGGCAATCAGCCCCAGCATTTT
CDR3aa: CASSQGGRVYGNQPQHF

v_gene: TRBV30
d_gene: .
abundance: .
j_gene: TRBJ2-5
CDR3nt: TGTGCCTGGATTCAGGGCGGAATGGCCCAGTACTTC
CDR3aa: CAWIQGGMAQYF

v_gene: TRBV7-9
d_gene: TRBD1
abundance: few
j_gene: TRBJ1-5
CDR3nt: TGTGCCAGCAGCCCCGGAGCAGGGGGTCGCAATCAGCCCCAGCATTTT
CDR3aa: CASSPGAGGRNQPQHF

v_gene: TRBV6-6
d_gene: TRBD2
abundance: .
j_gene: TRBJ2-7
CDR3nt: TGTGCCAGCAGACGAGGGACTAGTGGTTCTGGGCAGTACTTC
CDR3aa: CASRRGTSGSGQYF

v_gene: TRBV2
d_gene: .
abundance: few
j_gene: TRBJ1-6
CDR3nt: TGTGCCAGCACCCCGAGGTATAATTCACCCCTCCACTTT
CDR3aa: CASTPRYNSPLHF

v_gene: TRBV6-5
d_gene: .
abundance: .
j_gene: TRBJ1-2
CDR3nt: TGTGCCAGCAGAAGACCCGGGACCCTGGGAGGCTACACCTTC
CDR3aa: CASRRPGTLGGYTF

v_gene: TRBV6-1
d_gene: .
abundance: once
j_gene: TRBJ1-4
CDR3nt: TGTGCCAGCAGTGTTCCCGGGACATTTGAAAAACTGTTTTTT
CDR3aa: CASSVPGTFEKLFF

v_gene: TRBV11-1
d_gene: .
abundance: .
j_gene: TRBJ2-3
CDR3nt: TGTGCCAGCAGGCGTCGGGGCTCAGATACGCAGTATTTT
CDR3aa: CASRRRGSDTQYF

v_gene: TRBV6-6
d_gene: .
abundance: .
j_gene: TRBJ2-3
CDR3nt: TGTGCCATCGTGGACGGTAGCACAGATACGCAGTATTTT
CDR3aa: CAIVDGSTDTQYF

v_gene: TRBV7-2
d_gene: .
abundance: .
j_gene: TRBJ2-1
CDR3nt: TGTGCCAGCAGCTTCCATTCAGGGGGGGTCTACAATGAGCAGTTCTTC
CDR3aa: CASSFHSGGVYNEQFF

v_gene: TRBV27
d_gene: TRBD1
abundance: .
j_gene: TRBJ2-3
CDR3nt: TGTGCCAGCAGTTTATCCAGGGGGCCAGATACGCAGTATTTT
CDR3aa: CASSLSRGPDTQYF

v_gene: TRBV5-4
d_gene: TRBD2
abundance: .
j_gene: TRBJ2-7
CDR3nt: TGTGCCAGCAGCTTTCCTAGCGGGTCCTCCTACGAGCAGTACTTC
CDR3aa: CASSFPSGSSYEQYF

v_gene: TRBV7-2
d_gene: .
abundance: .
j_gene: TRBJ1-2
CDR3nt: TGTGCCAGCAGCTGGAACAGGGTTGCAACTAACTATGGCTACACCTTC
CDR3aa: CASSWNRVATNYGYTF

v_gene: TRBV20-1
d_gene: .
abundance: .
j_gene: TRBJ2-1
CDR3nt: TGCAGTGCTAGAGATTTTCCACAGCAGTTCTTC
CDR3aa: CSARDFPQQFF

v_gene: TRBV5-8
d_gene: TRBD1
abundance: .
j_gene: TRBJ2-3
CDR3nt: TGTGCCACCTCGGGACAGGGAGGAGATACGCAGTATTTT
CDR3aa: CATSGQGGDTQYF

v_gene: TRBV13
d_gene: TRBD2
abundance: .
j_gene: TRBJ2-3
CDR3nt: TGTGCCAGCAGCTTACGACTAGCGGGAGTGGATACGCAGTATTTT
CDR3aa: CASSLRLAGVDTQYF

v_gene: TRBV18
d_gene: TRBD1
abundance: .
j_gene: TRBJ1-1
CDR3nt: TGTGCCAGCTCAACACGGACAGGGGATGCTGAAGCTTTCTTT
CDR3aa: CASSTRTGDAEAFF